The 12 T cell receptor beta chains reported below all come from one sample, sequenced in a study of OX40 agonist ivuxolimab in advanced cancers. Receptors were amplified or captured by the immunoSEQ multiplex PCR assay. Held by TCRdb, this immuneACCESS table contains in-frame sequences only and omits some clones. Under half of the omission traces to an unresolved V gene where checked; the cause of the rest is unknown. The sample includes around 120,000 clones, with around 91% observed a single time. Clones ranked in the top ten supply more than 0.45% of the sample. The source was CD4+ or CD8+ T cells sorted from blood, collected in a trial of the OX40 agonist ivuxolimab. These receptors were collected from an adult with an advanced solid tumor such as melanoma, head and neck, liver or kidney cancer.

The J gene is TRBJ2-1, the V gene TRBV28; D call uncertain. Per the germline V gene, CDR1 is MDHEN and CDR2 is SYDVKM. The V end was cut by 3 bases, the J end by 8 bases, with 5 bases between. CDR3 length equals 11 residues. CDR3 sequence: CASSLGDEQFF. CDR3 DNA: TGTGCCAGCAGTTTGGGCGATGAGCAGTTCTTC.

CDR3 sequence (DNA): TGTGCCAGCAGCTTTTCTAGGACCGAAGAGACCCAGTACTTC. This sequence encodes CASSFSRTEETQYF. This chain uses TRBV7-2 with TRBJ2-5; D ambiguous. The V end lost 3 bases, the J end lost 3 bases, and 11 bases lay between the germline ends. CDR1 is SGHTA, CDR2 FQGNSA, per germline. The CDR3 runs 14 residues.

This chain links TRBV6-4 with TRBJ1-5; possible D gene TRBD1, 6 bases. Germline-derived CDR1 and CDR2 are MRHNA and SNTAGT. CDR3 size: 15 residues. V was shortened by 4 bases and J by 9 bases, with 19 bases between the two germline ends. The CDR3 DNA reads TGTGCCAGCAGTGCGGCAGGGGTTAAACGTTGGCCCCAGCATTTT. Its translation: CASSAAGVKRWPQHF.

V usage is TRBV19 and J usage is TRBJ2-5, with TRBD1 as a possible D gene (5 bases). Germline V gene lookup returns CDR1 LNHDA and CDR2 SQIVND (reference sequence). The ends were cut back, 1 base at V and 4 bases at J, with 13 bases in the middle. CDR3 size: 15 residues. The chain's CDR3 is CASSIAGNVGETQYF. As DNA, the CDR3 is TGTGCCAGTAGTATAGCAGGGAACGTGGGAGAGACCCAGTACTTC.

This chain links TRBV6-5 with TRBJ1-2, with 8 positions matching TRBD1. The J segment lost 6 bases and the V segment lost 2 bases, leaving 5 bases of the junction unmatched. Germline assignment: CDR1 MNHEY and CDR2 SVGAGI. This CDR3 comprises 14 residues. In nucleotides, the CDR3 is TGTGCCAGCAGTTACACTGGGACAGGTGATGGCTACACCTTC. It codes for CASSYTGTGDGYTF.

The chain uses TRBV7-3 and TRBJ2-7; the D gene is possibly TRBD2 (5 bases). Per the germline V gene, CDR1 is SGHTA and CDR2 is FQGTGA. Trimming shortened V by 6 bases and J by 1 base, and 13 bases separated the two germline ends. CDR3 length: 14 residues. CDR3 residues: CASSPSRGSYEQYF. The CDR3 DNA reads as TGTGCCAGCAGTCCCTCCCGAGGGTCCTACGAGCAGTACTTC.

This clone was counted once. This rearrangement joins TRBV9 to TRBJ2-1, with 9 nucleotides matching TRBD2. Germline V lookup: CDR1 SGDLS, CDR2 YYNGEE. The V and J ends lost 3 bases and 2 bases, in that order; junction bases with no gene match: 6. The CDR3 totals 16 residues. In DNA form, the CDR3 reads TGTGCCAGCAGCGCCGGAGCGGGGGGTGCCTACAATGAGCAGTTCTTC. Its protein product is CASSAGAGGAYNEQFF. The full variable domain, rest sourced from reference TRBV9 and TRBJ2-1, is DSGVTQTPKHLITATGQRVTLRCSPRSGDLSVYWYQQSLDQGLQFLIQYYNGEERAKGNILERFSAQQFPDLHSELNLSSLELGDSALYFCASSAGAGGAYNEQFFGPGTRLTVL.

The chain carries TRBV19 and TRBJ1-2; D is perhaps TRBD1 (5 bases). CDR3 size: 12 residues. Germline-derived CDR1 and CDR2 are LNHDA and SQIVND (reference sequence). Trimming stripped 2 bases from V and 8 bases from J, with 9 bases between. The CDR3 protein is CASSIQGLGYTF. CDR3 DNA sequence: TGTGCCAGTAGTATACAGGGATTAGGCTACACCTTC.

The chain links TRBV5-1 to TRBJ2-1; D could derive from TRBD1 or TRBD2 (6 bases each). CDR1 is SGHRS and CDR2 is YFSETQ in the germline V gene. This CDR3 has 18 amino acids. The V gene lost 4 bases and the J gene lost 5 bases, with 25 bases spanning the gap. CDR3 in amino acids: CASSPEGPTGGRNNEQFF. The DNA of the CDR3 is TGCGCCAGCAGCCCGGAGGGGCCGACAGGTGGCAGAAACAATGAGCAGTTCTTC. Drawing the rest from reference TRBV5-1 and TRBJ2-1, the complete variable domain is KAGVTQTPRYLIKTRGQQVTLSCSPISGHRSVSWYQQTPGQGLQFLFEYFSETQRNKGNFPGRFSGRQFSNSRSEMNVSTLELGDSALYLCASSPEGPTGGRNNEQFFGPGTRLTVL.

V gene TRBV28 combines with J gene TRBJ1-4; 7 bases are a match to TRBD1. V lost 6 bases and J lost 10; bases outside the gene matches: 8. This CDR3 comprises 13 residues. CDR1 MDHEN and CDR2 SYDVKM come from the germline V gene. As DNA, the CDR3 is TGTGCCAGCAGGGTACCGGGACAGACAAAACTGTTTTTT. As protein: CASRVPGQTKLFF.

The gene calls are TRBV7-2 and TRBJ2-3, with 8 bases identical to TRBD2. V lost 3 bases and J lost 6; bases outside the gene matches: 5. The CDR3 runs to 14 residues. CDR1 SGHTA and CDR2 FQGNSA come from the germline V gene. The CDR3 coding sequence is TGTGCCAGCAGCTTCGGGGGGGCCTCGGATACGCAGTATTTT. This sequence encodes CASSFGGASDTQYF.

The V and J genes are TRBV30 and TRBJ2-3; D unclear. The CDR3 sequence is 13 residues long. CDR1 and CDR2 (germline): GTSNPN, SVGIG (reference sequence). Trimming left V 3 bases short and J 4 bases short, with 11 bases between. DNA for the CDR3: TGTGCCTGGAGCCCTCTCGTACCAGATACGCAGTATTTT. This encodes CAWSPLVPDTQYF.